The 3 T cell receptor beta chains below all came from one sample that was sequenced in a study of cytomegalovirus exposure and HLA in healthy donors. PCR amplification relied on 60 Vbeta primers (plus 13 Jbeta primers). TCRdb's copy holds only in-frame clones and misses some; the assay was immunoSEQ multiplex PCR. The table lists 200,000 to 300,000 clones, approximately 85% of them singletons. Sequencing was done on a sample of PBMCs. The receptors derive from a woman in her forties in good health and CMV-seropositive.

The chain is built from TRBV11-3 and TRBJ2-2; 10 bases map to TRBD1. Per germline, CDR1 SGHNT and CDR2 YENEEA. This CDR3 has 17 residues. V lost 5 bases to trimming and J lost 7 bases; unmatched junction nucleotides: 13. CDR3 sequence (DNA): TGTGCCAGCAGCCCGGGACAGGGGCGTGTTAATGGCGGGGAGCTGTTTTTT. Amino acids: CASSPGQGRVNGGELFF.

The V and J genes are TRBV4-3 and TRBJ2-1; 8 bases are a match to TRBD1. Germline lookup yields CDR1 LGHNA and CDR2 YSLEER. Trimming cost V 1 base and J 1 base; bases outside gene matches: 6. There are 17 residues in the CDR3. The CDR3 DNA reads TGCGCCAGCAGCCAAGCTGGCAGGGGGCCATCCTACAATGAGCAGTTCTTC. Amino acids: CASSQAGRGPSYNEQFF.

V usage is TRBV25-1 and J usage is TRBJ2-5; TRBD2 is a possible D gene (6 bases). The CDR3 contains 14 residues. V was cut by 0 bases and J by 2 bases, with 7 bases left in between. Germline V CDR1 and CDR2: MGHDK, SYGVNS. Here the CDR3 DNA reads TGTGCCAGCAGTGAATATCGGGGGCAAGAGACCCAGTACTTC. It yields the protein CASSEYRGQETQYF.